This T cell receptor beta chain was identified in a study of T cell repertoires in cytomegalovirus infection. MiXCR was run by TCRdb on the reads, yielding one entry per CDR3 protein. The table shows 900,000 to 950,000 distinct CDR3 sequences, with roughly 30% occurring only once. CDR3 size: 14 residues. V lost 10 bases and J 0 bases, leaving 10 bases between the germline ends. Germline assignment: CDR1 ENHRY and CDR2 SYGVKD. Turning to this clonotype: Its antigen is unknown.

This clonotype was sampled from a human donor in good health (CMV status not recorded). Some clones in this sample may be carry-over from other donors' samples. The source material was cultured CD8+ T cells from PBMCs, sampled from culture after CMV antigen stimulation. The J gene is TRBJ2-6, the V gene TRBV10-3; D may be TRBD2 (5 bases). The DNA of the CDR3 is TGTGCCACCTGGGAGAGCTCTGGGGCCAACGTCCTGACTTTC. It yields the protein CATWESSGANVLTF.